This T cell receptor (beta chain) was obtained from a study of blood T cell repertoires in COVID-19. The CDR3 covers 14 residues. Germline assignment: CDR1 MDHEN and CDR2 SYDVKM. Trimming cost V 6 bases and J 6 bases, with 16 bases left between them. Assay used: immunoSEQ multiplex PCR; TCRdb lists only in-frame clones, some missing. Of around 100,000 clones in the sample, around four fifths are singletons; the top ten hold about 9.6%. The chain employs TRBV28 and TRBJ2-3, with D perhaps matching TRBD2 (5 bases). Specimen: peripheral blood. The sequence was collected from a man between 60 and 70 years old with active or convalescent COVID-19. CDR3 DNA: TGTGCCAGCAGAAAGGGAGCCCTGTCGGATACGCAGTATTTT. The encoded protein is CASRKGALSDTQYF.